This T cell receptor (beta chain) was obtained from a study of T cells in Graves' hyperthyroidism and ophthalmopathy. Newly diagnosed patients aged 18 to 65 had hyperthyroidism of under 2 months' duration. Used for diagnoses were clinical symptoms, serum thyroxine and TRAb, thyroid ultrasound and orbital computed tomography. General study points: Also found in blood were most expanded thyroid clonotypes above 0.001. Ophthalmopathy was told apart from stable hyperthyroidism by a 13 V-J model.

Comments on this clonotype: Its specificity is unknown.

It was RNA transcripts that yielded the amplified TCR beta CDR3 regions. TCR CDR3 underwent first-round RT-PCR with the HTBI primer set. TCRdb reprocessed the multiplex PCR reads with MiXCR, giving one entry per CDR3 protein. The table records 350,000 to 400,000 distinct CDR3 sequences, 14% to 15% of them present only once. The CDR3 sequence is 16 residues long. V shed 4 bases, J shed 3 bases, and the junction held 7 bases outside the gene matches. In germline, CDR1 is WNHNN, CDR2 SYGVQD (reference sequence). The rearrangement joins TRBV10-1 to TRBJ2-3, with 10 bases aligning to TRBD1. The sample comprised blood. The TCR comes from a young woman with Graves' hyperthyroidism. CDR3 in DNA: TGCGCCAGCAGTGGGGACAGGGGTATTTCGACAGATACGCAGTATTTT. Protein sequence: CASSGDRGISTDTQYF.